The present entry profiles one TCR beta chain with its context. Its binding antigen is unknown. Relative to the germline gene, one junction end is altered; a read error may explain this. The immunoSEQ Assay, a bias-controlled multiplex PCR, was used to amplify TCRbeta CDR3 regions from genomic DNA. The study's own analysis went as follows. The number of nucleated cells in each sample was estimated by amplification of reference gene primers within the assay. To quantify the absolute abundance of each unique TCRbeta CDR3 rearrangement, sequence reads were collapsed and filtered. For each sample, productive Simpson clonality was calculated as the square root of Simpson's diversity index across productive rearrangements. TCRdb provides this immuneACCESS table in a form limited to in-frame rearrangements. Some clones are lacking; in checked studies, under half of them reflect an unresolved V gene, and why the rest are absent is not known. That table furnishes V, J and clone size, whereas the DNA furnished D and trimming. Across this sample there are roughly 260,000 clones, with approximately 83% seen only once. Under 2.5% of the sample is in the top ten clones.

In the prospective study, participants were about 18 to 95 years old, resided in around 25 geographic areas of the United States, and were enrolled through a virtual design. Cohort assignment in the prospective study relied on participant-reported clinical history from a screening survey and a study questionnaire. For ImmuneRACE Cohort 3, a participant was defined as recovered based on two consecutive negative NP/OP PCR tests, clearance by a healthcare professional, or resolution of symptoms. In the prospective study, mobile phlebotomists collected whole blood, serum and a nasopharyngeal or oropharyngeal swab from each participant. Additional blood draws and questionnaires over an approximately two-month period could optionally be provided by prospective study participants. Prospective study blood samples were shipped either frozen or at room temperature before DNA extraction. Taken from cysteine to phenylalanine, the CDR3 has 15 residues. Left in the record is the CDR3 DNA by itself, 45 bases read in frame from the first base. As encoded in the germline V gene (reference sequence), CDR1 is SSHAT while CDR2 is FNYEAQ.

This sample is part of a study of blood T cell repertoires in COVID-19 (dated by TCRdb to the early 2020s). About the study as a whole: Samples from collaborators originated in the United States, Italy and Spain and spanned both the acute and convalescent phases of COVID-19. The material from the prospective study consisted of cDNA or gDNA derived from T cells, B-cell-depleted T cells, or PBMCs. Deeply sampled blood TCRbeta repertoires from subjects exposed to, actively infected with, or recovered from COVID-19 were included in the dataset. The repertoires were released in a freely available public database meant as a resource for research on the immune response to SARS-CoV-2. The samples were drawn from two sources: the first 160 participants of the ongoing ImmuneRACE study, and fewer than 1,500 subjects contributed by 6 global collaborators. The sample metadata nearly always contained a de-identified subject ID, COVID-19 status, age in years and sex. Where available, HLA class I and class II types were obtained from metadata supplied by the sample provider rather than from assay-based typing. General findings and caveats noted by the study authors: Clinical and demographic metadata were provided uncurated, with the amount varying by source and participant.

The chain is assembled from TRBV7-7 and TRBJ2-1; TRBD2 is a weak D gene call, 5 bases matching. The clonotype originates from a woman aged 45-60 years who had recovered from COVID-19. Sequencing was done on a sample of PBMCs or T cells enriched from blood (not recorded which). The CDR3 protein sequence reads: CASSSGLAQFHEQFF. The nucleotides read TGTGCTAGCAGCTCGGGTCTAGCCCAATTCCATGAGCAGTTCTTC.